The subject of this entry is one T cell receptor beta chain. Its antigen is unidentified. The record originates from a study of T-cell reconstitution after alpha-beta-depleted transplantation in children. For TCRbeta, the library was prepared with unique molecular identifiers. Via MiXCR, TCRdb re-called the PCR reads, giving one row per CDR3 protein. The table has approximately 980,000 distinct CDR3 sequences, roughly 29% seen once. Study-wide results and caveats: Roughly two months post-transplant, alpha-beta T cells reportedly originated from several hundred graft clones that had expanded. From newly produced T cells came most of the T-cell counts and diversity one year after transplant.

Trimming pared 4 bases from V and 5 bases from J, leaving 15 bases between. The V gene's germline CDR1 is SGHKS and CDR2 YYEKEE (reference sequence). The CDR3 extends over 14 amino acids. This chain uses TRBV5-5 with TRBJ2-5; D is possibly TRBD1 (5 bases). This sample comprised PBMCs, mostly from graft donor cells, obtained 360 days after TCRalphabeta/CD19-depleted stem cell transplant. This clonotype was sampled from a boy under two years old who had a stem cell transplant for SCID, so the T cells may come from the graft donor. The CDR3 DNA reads TGTGCCAGCAGCCATTCCAGGGTCGTGGAGACCCAGTACTTC. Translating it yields CASSHSRVVETQYF.